This T cell receptor beta chain was obtained from a study of T-cell reconstitution after alpha-beta-depleted transplantation in children. Notes on the study in general: The study reportedly traced alpha-beta T cells about two months after transplant to several hundred expanded graft clones. There were some patients whose high TCRbeta diversity at day 60 came from surviving recipient T cells and thymic progenitors. When one year had passed after transplant, most T-cell counts and diversity came from newly produced T cells.

The authors prepared the TCRbeta library with unique molecular identifiers. Each CDR3 protein is one row after TCRdb ran MiXCR on the PCR reads. The table includes about 580,000 distinct CDR3 sequences, 23% detected once. The length of the CDR3 is 14 residues. V dropped 4 bases and J dropped 6 bases, with 14 bases sitting between them. From germline, CDR1 is SEHNR and CDR2 FQNEAQ (reference sequence). In its sample, this clonotype was seen many times. As yet, its antigen is unknown. V gene TRBV7-9 combines with J gene TRBJ2-3; tentatively, D is TRBD1 or TRBD2 (5 bases each). Here the sequenced sample was PBMCs, mostly from graft donor cells, taken 360 days after TCRalphabeta/CD19-depleted stem cell transplant. The TCR sequence derives from a boy younger than two who had a stem cell transplant for acute myeloid leukemia, so the T cells may come from the graft donor. CDR3 in DNA: TGTGCCAGCAGCTCCGGGACCCTGGGCGATACGCAGTATTTT. This gives the protein CASSSGTLGDTQYF.